Listed below are T cell receptor beta chains from one sample, sequenced in a study of blood T cell repertoires in COVID-19. The table came from immunoSEQ multiplex PCR; TCRdb's copy has only in-frame clones and leaves some out. The sample holds about 320,000 clones, under 90% seen once. What was sequenced was PBMCs or T cells enriched from blood (not recorded which). These TCRs come from a man in his 60s who had recovered from COVID-19. Each CDR3 is given with its conserved first and last residue. Fields, in order: D gene, V gene, J gene, clone size, CDR3 protein, CDR3 DNA. The D gene is left open where the match is weak. Clone size appears in some rows only: once, few, many, or a class for an expanded clone.

D gene: TRBD2
V gene: TRBV4-1
J gene: TRBJ2-2
clone size: NA
CDR3 protein: CASSQYPGLAGSGTGELFF
CDR3 DNA: TGCGCCAGCAGCCAGTATCCGGGACTAGCGGGGTCGGGCACCGGGGAGCTGTTTTTT

D gene: NA
V gene: TRBV24-1
J gene: TRBJ2-1
clone size: NA
CDR3 protein: CATSDPTGSIFNEQFF
CDR3 DNA: TGTGCCACCAGTGATCCCACGGGGTCTATCTTCAATGAGCAGTTCTTC

D gene: NA
V gene: TRBV29-1
J gene: TRBJ2-7
clone size: NA
CDR3 protein: CSVDGRGAREQYF
CDR3 DNA: TGCAGCGTTGACGGTCGGGGGGCGAGAGAGCAGTACTTC

D gene: TRBD1
V gene: TRBV28
J gene: TRBJ2-1
clone size: NA
CDR3 protein: CASSFRRAPNTPTGAPIYNEQFF
CDR3 DNA: TGTGCCAGCAGTTTCCGCCGAGCCCCGAATACACCAACAGGGGCCCCAATATACAATGAGCAGTTCTTC

D gene: NA
V gene: TRBV30
J gene: TRBJ1-6
clone size: NA
CDR3 protein: CAWSVDRSSANTHNSPLHF
CDR3 DNA: TGTGCCTGGAGTGTAGACAGGAGCTCGGCCAACACTCATAATTCACCCCTCCACTTT

D gene: NA
V gene: TRBV3-1/TRBV3-2
J gene: TRBJ2-3
clone size: NA
CDR3 protein: CASSSTTTDTQYF
CDR3 DNA: TGTGCCAGCAGCTCGACTACCACAGATACGCAGTATTTT

D gene: TRBD1
V gene: TRBV11-1
J gene: TRBJ1-3
clone size: few
CDR3 protein: CASSFGQGSGNTIYF
CDR3 DNA: TGTGCCAGCAGCTTTGGACAGGGCTCTGGAAACACCATATATTTT

D gene: TRBD2
V gene: TRBV7-9
J gene: TRBJ2-5
clone size: NA
CDR3 protein: CASSLGASGEETQYF
CDR3 DNA: TGTGCCAGCAGCTTAGGGGCTAGCGGGGAAGAGACCCAGTACTTC

D gene: NA
V gene: TRBV29-1
J gene: TRBJ1-1
clone size: NA
CDR3 protein: CSAATTQRTEAFF
CDR3 DNA: TGCAGCGCCGCTACGACTCAACGGACTGAAGCTTTCTTT

D gene: TRBD2
V gene: TRBV11-3
J gene: TRBJ2-1
clone size: NA
CDR3 protein: CASSLRTSNYNEQFF
CDR3 DNA: TGTGCCAGCAGCTTAAGGACTAGCAACTACAATGAGCAGTTCTTC

D gene: TRBD2
V gene: TRBV14
J gene: TRBJ2-7
clone size: NA
CDR3 protein: CASSQDSASGNGEQYF
CDR3 DNA: TGTGCCAGCAGCCAAGATAGCGCGAGCGGGAACGGCGAGCAGTACTTC

D gene: NA
V gene: TRBV27
J gene: TRBJ1-1
clone size: NA
CDR3 protein: CATKTTAPFTEAFF
CDR3 DNA: TGTGCCACCAAAACGACAGCGCCTTTCACTGAAGCTTTCTTT

D gene: TRBD1
V gene: TRBV2
J gene: TRBJ1-5
clone size: once
CDR3 protein: CASSGGQGAGQPQHF
CDR3 DNA: TGTGCCAGCAGTGGAGGACAGGGGGCTGGTCAGCCCCAGCATTTT

D gene: TRBD1
V gene: TRBV9
J gene: TRBJ2-2
clone size: NA
CDR3 protein: CASSVAPGGMSGELFF
CDR3 DNA: TGTGCCAGCAGCGTAGCTCCAGGGGGCATGTCCGGGGAGCTGTTTTTT

D gene: NA
V gene: TRBV9
J gene: TRBJ1-2
clone size: NA
CDR3 protein: CASSATQAGFYGYTF
CDR3 DNA: TGTGCCAGCAGCGCAACCCAGGCAGGGTTTTATGGCTACACCTTC

D gene: NA
V gene: TRBV3-1/TRBV3-2
J gene: TRBJ1-1
clone size: NA
CDR3 protein: CASSQGPRTEAFF
CDR3 DNA: TGTGCCAGCAGCCAAGGGCCGCGGACTGAAGCTTTCTTT

D gene: NA
V gene: TRBV5-1
J gene: TRBJ2-7
clone size: NA
CDR3 protein: CASSLGESSYEQYF
CDR3 DNA: TGCGCCAGCAGCTTGGGCGAAAGCTCCTACGAGCAGTACTTC

D gene: TRBD1
V gene: TRBV28
J gene: TRBJ1-2
clone size: NA
CDR3 protein: CASSWGQAQNYGYTF
CDR3 DNA: TGTGCCAGCAGTTGGGGACAGGCTCAGAACTATGGCTACACCTTC

D gene: TRBD2
V gene: TRBV5-1
J gene: TRBJ2-1
clone size: NA
CDR3 protein: CASSTYTSGAYNEQFF
CDR3 DNA: TGCGCCAGCAGTACCTATACTAGCGGAGCTTACAATGAGCAGTTCTTC

D gene: NA
V gene: TRBV28
J gene: TRBJ1-2
clone size: once
CDR3 protein: CASSLSWDIGYGYTF
CDR3 DNA: TGTGCCAGCAGTTTATCGTGGGACATAGGCTATGGCTACACCTTC